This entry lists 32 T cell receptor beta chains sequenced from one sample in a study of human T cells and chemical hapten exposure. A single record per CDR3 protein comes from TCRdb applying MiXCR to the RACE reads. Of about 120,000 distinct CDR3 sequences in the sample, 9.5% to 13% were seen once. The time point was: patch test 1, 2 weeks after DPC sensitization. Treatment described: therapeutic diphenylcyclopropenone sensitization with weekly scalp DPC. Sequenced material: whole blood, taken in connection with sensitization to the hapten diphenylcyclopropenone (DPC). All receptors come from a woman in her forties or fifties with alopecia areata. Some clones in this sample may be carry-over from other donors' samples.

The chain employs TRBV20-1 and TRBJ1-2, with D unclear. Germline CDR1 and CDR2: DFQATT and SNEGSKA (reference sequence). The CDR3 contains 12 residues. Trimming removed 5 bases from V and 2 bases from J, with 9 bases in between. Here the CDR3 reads CSAEGENYGYTF. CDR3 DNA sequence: TGCAGTGCTGAGGGAGAGAACTATGGCTACACCTTC.

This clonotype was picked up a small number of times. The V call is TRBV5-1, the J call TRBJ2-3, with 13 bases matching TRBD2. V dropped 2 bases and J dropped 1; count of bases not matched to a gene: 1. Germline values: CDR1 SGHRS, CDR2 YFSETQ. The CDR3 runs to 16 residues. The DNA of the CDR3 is TGCGCCAGCAGCTTTGGACTAGCGGGGGGCACAGATACGCAGTATTTT. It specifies CASSFGLAGGTDTQYF.

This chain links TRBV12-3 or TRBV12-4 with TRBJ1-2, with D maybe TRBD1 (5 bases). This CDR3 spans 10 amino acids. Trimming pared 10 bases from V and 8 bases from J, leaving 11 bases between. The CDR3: CATWDGGYTF. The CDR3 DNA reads TGTGCCACTTGGGACGGAGGCTACACCTTC.

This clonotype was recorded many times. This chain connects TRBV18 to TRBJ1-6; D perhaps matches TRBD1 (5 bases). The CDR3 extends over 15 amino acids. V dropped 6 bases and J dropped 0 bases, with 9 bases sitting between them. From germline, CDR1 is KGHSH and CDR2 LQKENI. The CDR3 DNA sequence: TGTGCCAGCTCTGCAGGGAGCTCCTATAATTCACCCCTCCACTTT. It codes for CASSAGSSYNSPLHF.

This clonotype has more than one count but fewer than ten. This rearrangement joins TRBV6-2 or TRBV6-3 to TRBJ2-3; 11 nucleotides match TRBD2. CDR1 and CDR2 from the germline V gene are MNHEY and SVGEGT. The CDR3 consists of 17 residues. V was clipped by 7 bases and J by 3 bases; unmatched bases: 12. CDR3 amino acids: CASTIRLAGIVTDTQYF. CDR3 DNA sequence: TGTGCCAGCACCATACGACTAGCGGGGATAGTGACAGATACGCAGTATTTT.

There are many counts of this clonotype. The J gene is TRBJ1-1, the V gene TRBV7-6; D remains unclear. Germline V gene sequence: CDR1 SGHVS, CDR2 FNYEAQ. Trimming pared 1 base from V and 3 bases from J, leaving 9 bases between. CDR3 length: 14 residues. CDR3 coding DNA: TGTGCCAGCAGCTTAGGGTCACGGGACACTGAAGCTTTCTTT. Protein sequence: CASSLGSRDTEAFF.

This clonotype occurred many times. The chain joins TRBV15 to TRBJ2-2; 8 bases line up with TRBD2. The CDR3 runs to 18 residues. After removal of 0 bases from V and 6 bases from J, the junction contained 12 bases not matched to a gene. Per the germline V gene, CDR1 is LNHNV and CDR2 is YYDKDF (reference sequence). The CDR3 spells CATSRDTASGYSAGELFF. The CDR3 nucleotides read TGTGCCACCAGCAGAGATACCGCTAGCGGGTATAGCGCCGGGGAGCTGTTTTTT.

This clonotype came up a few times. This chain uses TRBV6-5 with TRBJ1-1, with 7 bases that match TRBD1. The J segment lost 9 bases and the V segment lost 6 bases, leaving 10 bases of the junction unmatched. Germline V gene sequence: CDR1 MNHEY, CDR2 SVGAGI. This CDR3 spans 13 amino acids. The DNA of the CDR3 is TGTGCCAGCAGGGTTACAGGGGAGAGTCAAGCTTTCTTT. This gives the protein CASRVTGESQAFF.

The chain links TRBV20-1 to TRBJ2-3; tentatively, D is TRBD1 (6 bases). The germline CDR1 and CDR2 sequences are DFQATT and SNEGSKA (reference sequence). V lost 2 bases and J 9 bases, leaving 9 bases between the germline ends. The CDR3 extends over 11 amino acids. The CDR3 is CSARTGKTQYF. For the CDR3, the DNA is TGCAGTGCTAGAACAGGGAAGACGCAGTATTTT.

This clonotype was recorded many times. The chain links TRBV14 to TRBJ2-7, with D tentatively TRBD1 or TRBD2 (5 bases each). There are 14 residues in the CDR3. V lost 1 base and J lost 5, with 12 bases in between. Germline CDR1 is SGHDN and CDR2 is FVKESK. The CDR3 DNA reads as TGTGCCAGCAGCCAAGGGGACCCCGGGAACGAGCAGTACTTC. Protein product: CASSQGDPGNEQYF.

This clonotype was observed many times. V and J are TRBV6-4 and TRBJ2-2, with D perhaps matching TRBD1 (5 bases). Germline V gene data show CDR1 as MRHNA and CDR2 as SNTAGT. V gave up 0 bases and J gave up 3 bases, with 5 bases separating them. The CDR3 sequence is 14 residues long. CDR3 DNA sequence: TGTGCCAGCAGTGACTCACAGGACACCGGGGAGCTGTTTTTT. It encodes CASSDSQDTGELFF.

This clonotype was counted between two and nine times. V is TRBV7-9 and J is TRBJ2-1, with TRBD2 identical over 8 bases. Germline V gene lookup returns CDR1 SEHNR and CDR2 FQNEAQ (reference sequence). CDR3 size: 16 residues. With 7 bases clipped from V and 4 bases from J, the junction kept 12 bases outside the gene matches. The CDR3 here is CASTEKGGGLYNEQFF. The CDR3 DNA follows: TGTGCCAGCACTGAAAAGGGCGGGGGGCTATACAATGAGCAGTTCTTC.

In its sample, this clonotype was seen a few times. In DNA form, the CDR3 reads TGCGCCAGCAGCTTTGGACAGCTTAGCGATGAGCAGTTCTTC. Its protein is CASSFGQLSDEQFF. The chain is built from TRBV5-1 and TRBJ2-1; D might be TRBD1 (6 bases). Trimming stripped 2 bases from V and 8 bases from J, with 14 bases between. The CDR3 length is 14 residues. Germline V gene sequence: CDR1 SGHRS, CDR2 YFSETQ.

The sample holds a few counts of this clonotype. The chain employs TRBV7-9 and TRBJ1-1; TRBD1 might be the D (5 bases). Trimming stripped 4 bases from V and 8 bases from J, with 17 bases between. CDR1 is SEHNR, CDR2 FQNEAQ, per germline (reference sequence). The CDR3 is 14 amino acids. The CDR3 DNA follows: TGTGCCAGCAGCTCAATACGACAGACGGGAGAAGCTTTCTTT. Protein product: CASSSIRQTGEAFF.

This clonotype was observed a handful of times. DNA for the CDR3: TGTGCCAGCAGCCCGGGGCGAGAGCAGTACTTC. It codes for CASSPGREQYF. The rearrangement joins TRBV12-3 or TRBV12-4 to TRBJ2-7, with D perhaps given as TRBD1 or TRBD2 (5 bases each). The V and J ends lost 6 bases and 7 bases respectively, with 10 bases between them. The CDR3 is 11 amino acids.

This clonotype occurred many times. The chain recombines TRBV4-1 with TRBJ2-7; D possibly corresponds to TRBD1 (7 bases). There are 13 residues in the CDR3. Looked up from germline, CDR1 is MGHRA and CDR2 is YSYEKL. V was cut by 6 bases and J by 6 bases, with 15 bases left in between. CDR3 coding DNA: TGCGCCAGCAGTGCGGGGAACAGGGGCGAGCAGTACTTC. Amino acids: CASSAGNRGEQYF.

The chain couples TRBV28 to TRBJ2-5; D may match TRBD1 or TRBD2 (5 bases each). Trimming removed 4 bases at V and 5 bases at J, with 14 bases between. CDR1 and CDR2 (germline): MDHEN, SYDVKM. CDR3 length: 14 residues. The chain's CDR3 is CASSSTGTGETQYF. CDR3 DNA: TGTGCCAGCAGTTCCACCGGGACCGGGGAGACCCAGTACTTC.

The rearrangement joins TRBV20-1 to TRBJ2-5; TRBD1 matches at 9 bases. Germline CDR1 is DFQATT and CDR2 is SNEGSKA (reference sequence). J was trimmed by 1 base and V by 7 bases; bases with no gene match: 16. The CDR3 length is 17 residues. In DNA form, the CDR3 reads TGCAGTGGAACGGGACAGGGTTCTGGAGGGGCCCAAGAGACCCAGTACTTC. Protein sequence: CSGTGQGSGGAQETQYF.

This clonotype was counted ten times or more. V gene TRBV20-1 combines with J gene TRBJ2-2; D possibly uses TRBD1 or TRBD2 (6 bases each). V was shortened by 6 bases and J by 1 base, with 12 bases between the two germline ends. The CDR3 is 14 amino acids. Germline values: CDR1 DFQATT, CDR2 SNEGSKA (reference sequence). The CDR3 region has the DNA TGCAGTGCAGGGCGGGGACAGAACACCGGGGAGCTGTTTTTT. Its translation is CSAGRGQNTGELFF.

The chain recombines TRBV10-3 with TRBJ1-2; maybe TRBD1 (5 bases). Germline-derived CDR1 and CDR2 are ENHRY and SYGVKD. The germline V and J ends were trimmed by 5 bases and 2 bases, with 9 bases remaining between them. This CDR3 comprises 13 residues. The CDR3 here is CAISTGQNYGYTF. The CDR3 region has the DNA TGTGCCATCAGTACAGGTCAAAACTATGGCTACACCTTC.

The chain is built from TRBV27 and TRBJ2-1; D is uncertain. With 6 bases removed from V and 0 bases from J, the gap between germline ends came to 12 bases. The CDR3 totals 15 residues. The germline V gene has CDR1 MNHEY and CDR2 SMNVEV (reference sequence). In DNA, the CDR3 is TGTGCCAGCAGCTCAACGACAAGCTCCTACAATGAGCAGTTCTTC. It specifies CASSSTTSSYNEQFF.

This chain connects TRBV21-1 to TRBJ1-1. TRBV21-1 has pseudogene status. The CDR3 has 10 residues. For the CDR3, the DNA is TGTGCCCCTTCAGCGCTCTGGGCTTTCTTT. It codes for CAPSALWAFF.

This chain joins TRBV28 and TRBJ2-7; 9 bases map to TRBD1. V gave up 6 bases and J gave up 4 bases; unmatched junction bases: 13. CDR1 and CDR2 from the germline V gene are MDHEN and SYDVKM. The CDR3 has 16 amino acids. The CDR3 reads CASRSPGQGALYEQYF. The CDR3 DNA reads TGTGCCAGCAGATCACCGGGACAGGGAGCCCTTTACGAGCAGTACTTC.

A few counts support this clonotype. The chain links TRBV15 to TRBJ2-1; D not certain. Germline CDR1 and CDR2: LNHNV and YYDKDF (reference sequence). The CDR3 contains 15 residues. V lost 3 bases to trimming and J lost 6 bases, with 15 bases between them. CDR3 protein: CATSSTPGTANEQFF. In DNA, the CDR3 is TGTGCCACCAGCAGTACCCCGGGTACGGCCAATGAGCAGTTCTTC.

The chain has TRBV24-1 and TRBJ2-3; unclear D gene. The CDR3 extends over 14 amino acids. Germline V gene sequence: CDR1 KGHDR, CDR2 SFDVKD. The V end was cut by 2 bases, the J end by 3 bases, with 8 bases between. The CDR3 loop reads CATSDSRSTDTQYF. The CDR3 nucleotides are TGTGCCACCAGTGATTCAAGGTCTACAGATACGCAGTATTTT.

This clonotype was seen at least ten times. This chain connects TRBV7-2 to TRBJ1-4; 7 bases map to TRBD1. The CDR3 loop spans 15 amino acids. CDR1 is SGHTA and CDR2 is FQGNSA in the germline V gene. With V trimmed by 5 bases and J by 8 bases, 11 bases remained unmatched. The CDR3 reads CASSPTGVWSEKLFF. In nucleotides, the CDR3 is TGTGCCAGCAGCCCTACAGGGGTTTGGTCCGAAAAACTGTTTTTT. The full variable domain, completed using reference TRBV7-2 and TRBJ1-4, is GAGVSQSPSNKVTEKGKDVELRCDPISGHTALYWYRQSLGQGLEFLIYFQGNSAPDKSGLPSDRFSAERTGGSVSTLTIQRTQQEDSAVYLCASSPTGVWSEKLFFGSGTQLSVL.

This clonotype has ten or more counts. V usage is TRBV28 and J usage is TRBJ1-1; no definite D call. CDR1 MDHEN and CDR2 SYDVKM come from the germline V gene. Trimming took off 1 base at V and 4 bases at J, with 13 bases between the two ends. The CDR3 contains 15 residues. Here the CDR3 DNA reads TGTGCCAGCAGTTTATACCGGCCGTCCGGCACTGAAGCTTTCTTT. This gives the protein CASSLYRPSGTEAFF.

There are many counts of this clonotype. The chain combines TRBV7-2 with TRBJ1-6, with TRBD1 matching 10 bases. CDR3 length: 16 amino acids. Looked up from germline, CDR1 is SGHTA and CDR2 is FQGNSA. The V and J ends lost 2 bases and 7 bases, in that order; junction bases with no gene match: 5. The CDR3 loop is CASSLRWGQGNSPLHF. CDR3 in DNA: TGTGCCAGCAGCTTAAGGTGGGGACAGGGGAATTCACCCCTCCACTTT.

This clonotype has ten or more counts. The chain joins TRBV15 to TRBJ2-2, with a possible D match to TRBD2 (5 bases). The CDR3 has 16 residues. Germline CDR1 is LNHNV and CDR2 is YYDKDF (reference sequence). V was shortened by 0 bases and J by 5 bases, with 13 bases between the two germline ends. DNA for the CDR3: TGTGCCACCAGCAGAGATCCCCGGGATCCTACCGGGGAGCTGTTTTTT. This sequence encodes CATSRDPRDPTGELFF.

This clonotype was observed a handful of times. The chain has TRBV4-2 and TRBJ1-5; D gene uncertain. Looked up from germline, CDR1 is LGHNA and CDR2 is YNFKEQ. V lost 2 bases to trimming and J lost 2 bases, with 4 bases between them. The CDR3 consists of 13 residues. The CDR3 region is CASSQFGNQPQHF. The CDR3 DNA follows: TGTGCCAGCAGCCAATTTGGCAATCAGCCCCAGCATTTT.

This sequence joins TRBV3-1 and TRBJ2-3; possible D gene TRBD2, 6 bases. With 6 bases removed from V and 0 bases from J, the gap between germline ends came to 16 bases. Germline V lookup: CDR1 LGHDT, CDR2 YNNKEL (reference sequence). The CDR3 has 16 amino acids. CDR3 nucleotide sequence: TGTGCCAGCAGGCCTACTCTTGGGAGGAGCACAGATACGCAGTATTTT. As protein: CASRPTLGRSTDTQYF.

The CDR3: CAISGDVSTDTQYF. CDR3 coding DNA: TGTGCCATCAGTGGGGACGTAAGCACAGATACGCAGTATTTT. The chain employs TRBV10-3 and TRBJ2-3, with D possibly being TRBD1 or TRBD2 (5 bases each). V was clipped by 4 bases and J by 0 bases, with 8 bases between them. The CDR3 length is 14 residues. Germline V gene sequence: CDR1 ENHRY, CDR2 SYGVKD.